This T cell receptor beta chain was sequenced for a study of OX40 agonist ivuxolimab in advanced cancers. V gave up 0 bases and J gave up 7 bases; unmatched junction bases: 12. Germline assignment: CDR1 SGHNT and CDR2 YYREEE (reference sequence). The length of the CDR3 is 16 residues. Assay used: immunoSEQ multiplex PCR; TCRdb lists only in-frame clones, some missing. The sample has tens of thousands of clones, roughly 84% seen once. The chain carries TRBV5-4 and TRBJ1-2, with TRBD1 matching over 7 bases. The sequence derives from an adult with an advanced solid tumor such as melanoma, head and neck, liver or kidney cancer. Sequenced material: CD4+ or CD8+ T cells sorted from blood, taken in a trial of the OX40 agonist ivuxolimab. CDR3 sequence (DNA): TGTGCCAGCAGCTTGGGGGTGGGACAGAGAGCTTCTGGCTACACCTTC. The encoded protein is CASSLGVGQRASGYTF. Supplemented by reference TRBV5-4 and TRBJ1-2, the full variable domain reads ETGVTQSPTHLIKTRGQQVTLRCSSQSGHNTVSWYQQALGQGPQFIFQYYREEENGRGNFPPRFSGLQFPNYSSELNVNALELDDSALYLCASSLGVGQRASGYTFGSGTRLTVV.